These T cell receptor beta chains were read from a single sample in a study of identical twins. TCRdb passed the 5' RACE reads through MiXCR, listing each CDR3 protein once. The data hold over 250,000 distinct CDR3 sequences, with more than 8% observed a single time. Separately, the same data were catalogued under a study of yellow fever vaccine responses in identical twins.

Sequencing was performed on CD8+ T cells sorted from blood. The receptors here all came from a woman between 18 and 30 years old in good health. CDR3s include the opening cysteine and the closing phenylalanine or tryptophan. The D gene is left open where the match is weak. Part of the rows lack a size; the others show once, few, many or a class for expanded clones.

cdr3_aa: CSASGGAGGPNEQFF; cdr3_nt: TGCAGTGCTAGTGGGGGAGCGGGAGGGCCCAATGAGCAGTTCTTC; clone_size: many; j_call: TRBJ2-1; v_call: TRBV20-1; d_call: TRBD2
cdr3_aa: CASRRITGNENEKLFF; cdr3_nt: TGTGCCAGCAGACGAATAACAGGGAATGAGAATGAAAAACTGTTTTTT; clone_size: few; j_call: TRBJ1-4; v_call: TRBV27; d_call: -
cdr3_aa: CASSLEQGLQPQHF; cdr3_nt: TGTGCCAGCAGCTTAGAACAGGGGCTGCAGCCCCAGCATTTT; clone_size: few; j_call: TRBJ1-5; v_call: TRBV7-2; d_call: TRBD1
cdr3_aa: CASSLEGTGFAGANVLTF; cdr3_nt: TGTGCCAGCAGCTTGGAGGGGACAGGCTTCGCTGGGGCCAACGTCCTGACTTTC; clone_size: few; j_call: TRBJ2-6; v_call: TRBV5-5; d_call: TRBD1
cdr3_aa: CSVASGSGNTIYF; cdr3_nt: TGCAGCGTTGCATCAGGATCGGGAAACACCATATATTTT; clone_size: many; j_call: TRBJ1-3; v_call: TRBV29-1; d_call: -
cdr3_aa: CASRDASYEQYF; cdr3_nt: TGTGCCAGCAGAGACGCCTCCTACGAGCAGTACTTC; clone_size: many; j_call: TRBJ2-7; v_call: TRBV25-1; d_call: -
cdr3_aa: CASSSEIVGNEQFF; cdr3_nt: TGCGCCAGCAGCTCTGAGATTGTGGGGAATGAGCAGTTCTTC; clone_size: many; j_call: TRBJ2-1; v_call: TRBV5-1; d_call: -
cdr3_aa: CASSLVAGYDEQYF; cdr3_nt: TGTGCCAGCAGCTTAGTAGCGGGGTACGACGAGCAGTACTTC; clone_size: many; j_call: TRBJ2-7; v_call: TRBV7-8; d_call: TRBD2
cdr3_aa: CASRTSETYEQYF; cdr3_nt: TGTGCCAGTCGGACTAGCGAGACCTACGAGCAGTACTTC; clone_size: few; j_call: TRBJ2-7; v_call: TRBV14; d_call: TRBD2
cdr3_aa: CASSFPGTGDNEQFF; cdr3_nt: TGTGCCAGCAGCTTCCCCGGGACAGGGGACAATGAGCAGTTCTTC; clone_size: few; j_call: TRBJ2-1; v_call: TRBV7-8; d_call: TRBD1
cdr3_aa: CSARGQGEGYEQYF; cdr3_nt: TGCAGTGCCCGGGGACAGGGAGAGGGATACGAGCAGTACTTC; clone_size: few; j_call: TRBJ2-7; v_call: TRBV20-1; d_call: TRBD1
cdr3_aa: CSAPSPSRSDTQYF; cdr3_nt: TGCAGTGCGCCTAGCCCTTCGAGGTCAGATACGCAGTATTTT; clone_size: many; j_call: TRBJ2-3; v_call: TRBV20-1; d_call: -
cdr3_aa: CATSREGPSGREADTQYF; cdr3_nt: TGTGCCACCAGCAGAGAAGGGCCTAGCGGGAGGGAAGCAGATACGCAGTATTTT; clone_size: -; j_call: TRBJ2-3; v_call: TRBV15; d_call: TRBD2
cdr3_aa: CASSQELAGGTDTQYF; cdr3_nt: TGTGCCAGCAGCCAGGAACTAGCGGGGGGCACAGATACGCAGTATTTT; clone_size: medium-sized; j_call: TRBJ2-3; v_call: TRBV4-2; d_call: TRBD2
cdr3_aa: CASRGPDTQYF; cdr3_nt: TGTGCCAGCAGGGGGCCAGATACGCAGTATTTT; clone_size: -; j_call: TRBJ2-3; v_call: TRBV6-6; d_call: -
cdr3_aa: CASSVPPDRSNEKLFF; cdr3_nt: TGTGCCAGCAGTGTTCCCCCGGACCGATCTAATGAAAAACTGTTTTTT; clone_size: -; j_call: TRBJ1-4; v_call: TRBV2; d_call: -
cdr3_aa: CSARDLGQAYNEQFF; cdr3_nt: TGCAGTGCTAGAGATTTAGGACAGGCCTACAATGAGCAGTTCTTC; clone_size: many; j_call: TRBJ2-1; v_call: TRBV20-1; d_call: TRBD1
cdr3_aa: CASRLLQGTQYF; cdr3_nt: TGTGCCAGCAGACTTCTCCAGGGGACGCAGTATTTT; clone_size: many; j_call: TRBJ2-3; v_call: TRBV12-3/TRBV12-4; d_call: -
cdr3_aa: CASSQDVQVSTDTQYF; cdr3_nt: TGCGCCAGCAGCCAAGATGTCCAGGTTAGCACAGATACGCAGTATTTT; clone_size: many; j_call: TRBJ2-3; v_call: TRBV4-1; d_call: -
cdr3_aa: CSVKLPGYNQPQHF; cdr3_nt: TGCAGCGTCAAGTTACCAGGGTACAATCAGCCCCAGCATTTT; clone_size: -; j_call: TRBJ1-5; v_call: TRBV29-1; d_call: -
cdr3_aa: CATTGPTVQGEFYEQYF; cdr3_nt: TGTGCCACCACCGGGCCCACCGTGCAGGGAGAATTCTACGAGCAGTACTTC; clone_size: -; j_call: TRBJ2-7; v_call: TRBV10-3; d_call: -
cdr3_aa: CSDRTSGDNEQFF; cdr3_nt: TGCAGCGACAGGACTAGCGGGGACAATGAGCAGTTCTTC; clone_size: -; j_call: TRBJ2-1; v_call: TRBV29-1; d_call: TRBD2
cdr3_aa: CASSLEMVYEQYF; cdr3_nt: TGTGCCAGCAGCTTAGAGATGGTATACGAGCAGTACTTC; clone_size: many; j_call: TRBJ2-7; v_call: TRBV7-9; d_call: -
cdr3_aa: CASSLIPTGGMENIQYF; cdr3_nt: TGTGCCAGCAGTTTAATTCCGACAGGGGGCATGGAAAACATTCAGTACTTC; clone_size: many; j_call: TRBJ2-4; v_call: TRBV28; d_call: TRBD1
cdr3_aa: CASSLFADVGDEQFF; cdr3_nt: TGTGCCAGCAGTTTATTTGCAGATGTAGGCGATGAGCAGTTCTTC; clone_size: many; j_call: TRBJ2-1; v_call: TRBV28; d_call: -
cdr3_aa: CASSYTGQETQYF; cdr3_nt: TGTGCCAGCAGCTACACCGGGCAAGAGACCCAGTACTTC; clone_size: -; j_call: TRBJ2-5; v_call: TRBV7-9; d_call: -
cdr3_aa: CAIREQTNTDTQYF; cdr3_nt: TGTGCCATCAGGGAACAGACCAACACAGATACGCAGTATTTT; clone_size: many; j_call: TRBJ2-3; v_call: TRBV10-3; d_call: -
cdr3_aa: CASSQDASGANEQFF; cdr3_nt: TGCGCCAGCAGCCAAGATGCAAGCGGGGCAAATGAGCAGTTCTTC; clone_size: many; j_call: TRBJ2-1; v_call: TRBV4-1; d_call: TRBD2
cdr3_aa: CASSQVITAERETQYF; cdr3_nt: TGTGCCAGCAGCCAAGTTATCACAGCAGAGAGAGAGACCCAGTACTTC; clone_size: few; j_call: TRBJ2-5; v_call: TRBV3-1; d_call: -
cdr3_aa: CASSDYVGFVF; cdr3_nt: TGTGCCAGCAGTGATTATGTCGGGTTCGTCTTC; clone_size: few; j_call: TRBJ2-5; v_call: TRBV2; d_call: -
cdr3_aa: CASSSRDRGFSYEQYF; cdr3_nt: TGTGCCAGCAGCTCCCGGGACAGGGGATTCTCCTACGAGCAGTACTTC; clone_size: -; j_call: TRBJ2-7; v_call: TRBV13; d_call: TRBD1
cdr3_aa: CASSENTQYF; cdr3_nt: TGTGCCAGCAGTGAAAATACGCAGTATTTT; clone_size: few; j_call: TRBJ2-3; v_call: TRBV2; d_call: -
cdr3_aa: CASSIYRDPQYF; cdr3_nt: TGTGCCAGCAGTATTTACAGGGACCCGCAGTATTTT; clone_size: -; j_call: TRBJ2-3; v_call: TRBV12-3/TRBV12-4; d_call: -
cdr3_aa: CASRDPPGVANTEAFF; cdr3_nt: TGTGCCAGCAGAGACCCACCAGGGGTAGCGAACACTGAAGCTTTCTTT; clone_size: many; j_call: TRBJ1-1; v_call: TRBV6-2/TRBV6-3; d_call: -
cdr3_aa: CASSLVEAGAFYNEQFF; cdr3_nt: TGTGCCAGCAGCTTGGTGGAAGCGGGAGCTTTCTACAATGAGCAGTTCTTC; clone_size: many; j_call: TRBJ2-1; v_call: TRBV5-6; d_call: TRBD2
cdr3_aa: CASSLDSRGYEQYF; cdr3_nt: TGTGCCAGCAGTCTCGACTCACGGGGGTACGAGCAGTACTTC; clone_size: few; j_call: TRBJ2-7; v_call: TRBV27; d_call: -
cdr3_aa: CAGRDRGYNEQFF; cdr3_nt: TGTGCCGGAAGGGACAGGGGATACAATGAGCAGTTCTTC; clone_size: -; j_call: TRBJ2-1; v_call: TRBV30; d_call: TRBD1
cdr3_aa: CASKEGASDTQYF; cdr3_nt: TGTGCCAGCAAGGAGGGTGCCTCTGATACGCAGTATTTT; clone_size: few; j_call: TRBJ2-3; v_call: TRBV25-1; d_call: -
cdr3_aa: CASSLPGFNEQFF; cdr3_nt: TGTGCCAGCAGCTTGCCAGGGTTCAATGAGCAGTTCTTC; clone_size: many; j_call: TRBJ2-1; v_call: TRBV5-6; d_call: -
cdr3_aa: CASSQDMGDEQFF; cdr3_nt: TGCGCCAGCAGCCAAGATATGGGGGATGAGCAGTTCTTC; clone_size: few; j_call: TRBJ2-1; v_call: TRBV4-1; d_call: -
cdr3_aa: CASSSMYTTQETQYF; cdr3_nt: TGTGCCAGCAGTTCCATGTACACGACGCAAGAGACCCAGTACTTC; clone_size: few; j_call: TRBJ2-5; v_call: TRBV11-2; d_call: -
cdr3_aa: CASLTSGFNGELFF; cdr3_nt: TGTGCCAGCCTGACTAGCGGGTTCAACGGGGAGCTGTTTTTT; clone_size: -; j_call: TRBJ2-2; v_call: TRBV12-3/TRBV12-4; d_call: TRBD2
cdr3_aa: CASSSGQGFYYGYTF; cdr3_nt: TGTGCCAGCTCATCAGGACAGGGGTTTTACTATGGCTACACCTTC; clone_size: few; j_call: TRBJ1-2; v_call: TRBV18; d_call: TRBD1
cdr3_aa: CASSTGGFYNEQFF; cdr3_nt: TGTGCCAGCAGCACTGGAGGGTTCTACAATGAGCAGTTCTTC; clone_size: many; j_call: TRBJ2-1; v_call: TRBV13; d_call: -
cdr3_aa: CASSAPGTPEGEQYF; cdr3_nt: TGTGCCAGCAGCGCTCCCGGGACACCGGAGGGCGAGCAGTACTTC; clone_size: few; j_call: TRBJ2-7; v_call: TRBV11-2; d_call: -
cdr3_aa: CASSRGTSGGNQETQYF; cdr3_nt: TGCGCCAGCAGCCGAGGGACTAGCGGGGGAAACCAAGAGACCCAGTACTTC; clone_size: few; j_call: TRBJ2-5; v_call: TRBV4-3; d_call: TRBD2
cdr3_aa: CASTDSVASYNEQFF; cdr3_nt: TGTGCCAGCACGGATAGCGTAGCCTCCTACAATGAGCAGTTCTTC; clone_size: few; j_call: TRBJ2-1; v_call: TRBV2; d_call: -
cdr3_aa: CASSQRFGDEQFF; cdr3_nt: TGTGCCAGCAGCCAACGGTTTGGCGATGAGCAGTTCTTC; clone_size: -; j_call: TRBJ2-1; v_call: TRBV7-9; d_call: -
cdr3_aa: CASSKTGELFF; cdr3_nt: TGTGCCAGCAGCAAGACCGGGGAGCTGTTTTTT; clone_size: -; j_call: TRBJ2-2; v_call: TRBV13; d_call: -